This TCR beta chain is drawn from a study of monozygotic twins with inflammatory bowel disease. Worth noting for this clonotype: Its target is not known.

Study-wide results and limits: IBD patients share fewer clonotypes with other people than healthy twins do, especially with disease activity.

TCRdb reprocessed the 5' RACE reads and reports one entry per CDR3 protein, with no DNA. This sample's table has around 100,000 distinct CDR3 sequences. This receptor was obtained from a human donor with ulcerative colitis or Crohn's disease, or a healthy co-twin of an affected twin (not recorded which). The specimen was blood.

Here the CDR3 reads CASSYPSETQYF. The V call is TRBV11-1, the J call TRBJ2-5. This CDR3 comprises 12 residues. The germline V gene has CDR1 SGHAT and CDR2 FQDESV (reference sequence).